This T cell receptor (beta chain) derives from a study of blood T cell repertoires in COVID-19. Study-level information: Both acute and convalescent COVID-19 samples were obtained from the United States, Italy and Spain.

From germline, CDR1 is SGDLS and CDR2 YYNGEE. Trimming took 4 bases from V and 1 from J; bases not matched to a gene: 5. This CDR3 contains 15 residues. Study processing details: It was from reference gene primer amplification that nucleated cell counts were estimated. Sequencing used immunoSEQ multiplex PCR; TCRdb keeps in-frame clones, though not all of them. V, J and clone size derive from that table, while D and trimming were established from the DNA sequence. The table has roughly 220,000 clones, under 90% seen once; the top ten hold 20%. In this sample, this clone turned up once. This chain connects TRBV9 to TRBJ2-3; 8 bases match TRBD2. The TCR comes from a man between 25 and 39 years old with active or convalescent COVID-19. The sequencing sample was made of peripheral blood. The CDR3 loop is CASSSGGGRTDTQYF. CDR3 coding DNA: TGTGCCAGCAGCTCCGGGGGGGGCCGCACAGATACGCAGTATTTT.